This entry lists 13 T cell receptor beta chains sequenced from one sample in a study of T cells in Graves' hyperthyroidism and ophthalmopathy. Amplified TCR beta CDR3 regions came from RNA transcripts. HTBI primers were employed in a first-round RT-PCR of the TCR CDR3. TCRdb itself ran the multiplex PCR reads through MiXCR, one entry per CDR3 protein. The data contain about 840,000 distinct CDR3 sequences, about 38% of them singletons. Sequencing was done on a sample of blood. The origin of the receptors is a man younger than 30 with Graves' hyperthyroidism.

In its sample, this clonotype was seen many times. This chain connects TRBV7-2 to TRBJ2-7; D gene uncertain. Germline V gives CDR1 SGHTA, CDR2 FQGNSA. This CDR3 is 15 amino acids long. The V end lost 0 bases, the J end lost 1 base, and 10 bases lay between the germline ends. CDR3 coding DNA: TGTGCCAGCAGCTTAGCCTCAGGCCGTTCCTACGAGCAGTACTTC. Amino acid sequence: CASSLASGRSYEQYF. The full variable domain, its missing parts supplied by reference TRBV7-2 and TRBJ2-7, is GAGVSQSPSNKVTEKGKDVELRCDPISGHTALYWYRQSLGQGLEFLIYFQGNSAPDKSGLPSDRFSAERTGGSVSTLTIQRTQQEDSAVYLCASSLASGRSYEQYFGPGTRLTVT.

V is TRBV15 and J is TRBJ1-4; the D is unclear. The length of the CDR3 is 14 residues. The ends were cut back, 1 base at V and 7 bases at J, with 10 bases in the middle. The germline V gene has CDR1 LNHNV and CDR2 YYDKDF (reference sequence). CDR3 amino acids: CATSRGAGSEKLFF. The CDR3 DNA sequence: TGTGCCACCAGCAGAGGGGCCGGGAGTGAAAAACTGTTTTTT.

This clonotype was counted ten times or more. The V and J genes are TRBV2 and TRBJ1-6, with TRBD1 identical over 10 bases. CDR1 and CDR2 from the germline V gene are SNHLY and FYNNEI. This CDR3 is 13 amino acids long. With 11 bases clipped from V and 10 bases from J, the junction kept 8 bases outside the gene matches. The CDR3 is CAGDRGVESPLHF. The CDR3 DNA follows: TGTGCCGGGGACAGGGGAGTAGAGTCACCCCTCCACTTT.

The sample holds a few counts of this clonotype. The chain is built from TRBV12-3 or TRBV12-4 and TRBJ1-1; weak D call: TRBD1 (5 bases). This CDR3 contains 11 residues. The V gene lost 6 bases and the J gene lost 4 bases, with 6 bases spanning the gap. This chain's CDR3 is CASRGTTEAFF. In DNA form, the CDR3 reads TGTGCCAGCAGAGGGACCACTGAAGCTTTCTTT.

This clonotype was seen a handful of times. The chain uses TRBV12-3 or TRBV12-4 and TRBJ2-2, with D perhaps matching TRBD1 (6 bases). Trimming took off 6 bases at V and 9 bases at J, with 14 bases between the two ends. The CDR3 loop spans 13 amino acids. Written as DNA, the CDR3 is TGTGCCAGCAGCGCTGGACAGCACTGGGAGCTGTTTTTT. Encoded protein: CASSAGQHWELFF.

The rearrangement joins TRBV12-3 or TRBV12-4 to TRBJ1-1; D ambiguous. The CDR3 covers 15 residues. Trimming took off 2 bases at V and 6 bases at J, with 16 bases between the two ends. Written as DNA, the CDR3 is TGTGCCAGCAGTTTAAGCGTACCATTGATCGCTGAAGCTTTCTTT. Translating it yields CASSLSVPLIAEAFF.

This chain uses TRBV2 with TRBJ2-7, with a possible D match to TRBD1 (5 bases). Germline lookup yields CDR1 SNHLY and CDR2 FYNNEI. This CDR3 region has 14 residues. V dropped 7 bases and J dropped 1 base, with 14 bases sitting between them. CDR3 coding DNA: TGTGCCAGCAATTTGGGCAGGGCATCCTACGAGCAGTACTTC. Protein: CASNLGRASYEQYF.

There are a few counts of this clonotype. The rearrangement links TRBV7-2 to TRBJ1-1; D remains unclear. The CDR3 length is 13 residues. With 6 bases removed from V and 7 bases from J, the gap between germline ends came to 15 bases. CDR1 and CDR2 from the germline V gene are SGHTA and FQGNSA. CDR3 nucleotide sequence: TGTGCCAGCAGTTTATTCCAGGACCTTGAAGCTTTCTTT. Protein product: CASSLFQDLEAFF. Combining the CDR3 with reference TRBV7-2 and TRBJ1-1 gives the whole variable domain GAGVSQSPSNKVTEKGKDVELRCDPISGHTALYWYRQSLGQGLEFLIYFQGNSAPDKSGLPSDRFSAERTGGSVSTLTIQRTQQEDSAVYLCASSLFQDLEAFFGQGTRLTVV.

The table lists this clonotype with many counts. J is TRBJ1-1 and V is TRBV10-3; D remains ambiguous. The length of the CDR3 is 12 residues. Germline loops: CDR1 ENHRY, CDR2 SYGVKD. V dropped 3 bases and J dropped 7 bases, with 9 bases sitting between them. CDR3 nucleotides: TGTGCCATCAGTGAAGCGAGTCATGAAGCTTTCTTT. Translation gives CAISEASHEAFF.

Comments on this clonotype: A much larger clone is a single base away; this may be a read error. The chain joins TRBV19 to TRBJ1-6, with D unresolved. In germline, CDR1 is LNHDA, CDR2 SQIVND (reference sequence). The CDR3 length is 14 residues. The DNA for the CDR3 is TGTGCCAGCGGACGTAGCTCCTATAATTCACCCCTCCGCTTT. It codes for CASGRSSYNSPLRF. Full variable domain (missing parts from reference TRBV19 and TRBJ1-6): DGGITQSPKYLFRKEGQNVTLSCEQNLNHDAMYWYRQDPGQGLRLIYYSQIVNDFQKGDIAEGYSVSREKKESFPLTVTSAQKNPTAFYLCASGRSSYNSPLRFGNGTRLTVT.

This clonotype has just a few counts. CDR3 loop: CASSRAGGSETQYF. The CDR3 DNA reads TGTGCCAGCAGCAGGGCAGGGGGTTCGGAGACCCAGTACTTC. The chain employs TRBV9 and TRBJ2-5, with TRBD1 matching over 7 bases. V lost 4 bases and J lost 5; bases outside the gene matches: 8. This CDR3 has 14 residues. Germline V gene lookup returns CDR1 SGDLS and CDR2 YYNGEE.

This clonotype has a count of ten or more. The rearrangement uses TRBV20-1 and TRBJ2-7, with 7 bases matching TRBD2. V gave up 3 bases and J gave up 2 bases; unmatched junction bases: 4. The V gene's germline CDR1 is DFQATT and CDR2 SNEGSKA (reference sequence). The CDR3 spans 13 residues. CDR3 sequence (DNA): TGCAGTGCTAGTCGAGCGGGGACCTACGAGCAGTACTTC. Translated, it gives CSASRAGTYEQYF.

At least ten counts were recorded for this clonotype. The chain combines TRBV29-1 with TRBJ2-2; maybe TRBD1 (6 bases). The CDR3 is 13 residues long. V shed 8 bases and J shed 2 bases, with 12 bases lying between them. Germline CDR1 is SQVTM and CDR2 is ANQGSEA. For the CDR3, the DNA is TGCAGCCTACTACAGGGTAACACCGGGGAGCTGTTTTTT. This translates into CSLLQGNTGELFF.